One sample yielded the 4 T cell receptor beta chains listed below, sequenced in a study of T cells in Graves' hyperthyroidism and ophthalmopathy. From RNA transcripts, TCR beta CDR3 regions were amplified. First-round RT-PCR with HTBI primers amplified the TCR CDR3 region. TCRdb passed the multiplex PCR reads through MiXCR, listing each CDR3 protein once. The table lists over 250,000 distinct CDR3 sequences, about 25% of them singletons. Sequenced input: blood. These receptors all come from a man aged 35-49 years with Graves' hyperthyroidism that later progressed to Graves' ophthalmopathy.

This clonotype was seen many times. The chain is built from TRBV3-1 and TRBJ2-7, with 8 nucleotides matching TRBD2. This CDR3 comprises 15 residues. The V and J ends lost 1 base and 3 bases, in that order; junction bases with no gene match: 5. Per germline, CDR1 LGHDT and CDR2 YNNKEL (reference sequence). As DNA, the CDR3 is TGTGCCAGCAGCCAAGGCACTAGCGGTGTCTACGAGCAGTACTTC. Translated: CASSQGTSGVYEQYF.

This clonotype was recorded many times. The CDR3 coding sequence is TGTGCCAGCTCCCTGGCGGGACCCGGGAACGAGCAGTACTTC. Its protein is CASSLAGPGNEQYF. The chain couples TRBV7-2 to TRBJ2-7, with D maybe TRBD2 (6 bases). The CDR3 is 14 amino acids. V shed 8 bases and J shed 5 bases, with 19 bases lying between them. The V gene's germline CDR1 is SGHTA and CDR2 FQGNSA.

This clonotype was seen a single time. The V and J genes are TRBV6-5 and TRBJ1-2; D ambiguous. CDR1 MNHEY and CDR2 SVGAGI come from the germline V gene. V was clipped by 0 bases and J by 5 bases, with 13 bases between them. The CDR3 extends over 15 amino acids. CDR3 region: CASSYSGGLRYGYTF. Written as DNA, the CDR3 is TGTGCCAGCAGTTACTCGGGAGGACTACGATATGGCTACACCTTC.

This clonotype has a count of ten or more. The V gene is TRBV28, the J gene TRBJ1-2, with D unclear. CDR1 is MDHEN and CDR2 is SYDVKM in the germline V gene. This CDR3 spans 13 amino acids. V shed 10 bases and J shed 4 bases, with 16 bases lying between them. CDR3 sequence reads: CATVARAPYGYTF. CDR3 coding DNA: TGTGCCACCGTCGCACGGGCACCCTATGGCTACACCTTC.